The 2 T cell receptor beta chains in this list originate from one sample, sequenced in a study of graft-versus-host responses after intestinal transplantation. Clones were sequenced by immunoSEQ multiplex PCR, and TCRdb holds only the in-frame ones, with some missing. Among about 25,000 clones listed, roughly 95% were seen once. Sequencing used PBMCs, obtained 156 days after intestinal transplant. Source of these receptors: a human patient who received an intestinal transplant, so some T cells may come from the graft donor.

The chain joins TRBV5-6 to TRBJ1-4, with D uncertain. Trimming left V 7 bases short and J 7 bases short, with 14 bases between. The CDR3 sequence is 13 residues long. Germline CDR1 reads SGHDT; CDR2 reads YYEEEE. In DNA form, the CDR3 reads TGTGCCAGCCACCCGGTGGGCACTGAAAAACTGTTTTTT. This gives the protein CASHPVGTEKLFF.

This chain joins TRBV12-5 and TRBJ2-5; a weak D match, TRBD1 (5 bases). Trimming pared 1 base from V and 0 bases from J, leaving 9 bases between. CDR1 LGHNT and CDR2 FRNRAP come from the germline V gene. The CDR3 runs 15 residues. The CDR3 DNA follows: TGTGCTAGTGGTTTGGCCAGACAGTACCAAGAGACCCAGTACTTC. Translating it yields CASGLARQYQETQYF.